This record covers a single TCR beta chain. No antigen is known for it. Assay: immunoSEQ multiplex PCR; the TCRdb copy retains only in-frame clones and omits some. In the table there are approximately 70,000 clones, roughly four fifths of which are singletons. This sample stems from a study of T cell responses to AZD1222 COVID-19 vaccine. Study-level information: Second-dose timings of about 4 or about 12 weeks were pooled. Study outcomes and limitations: There were mostly white British donors and more females than males, and clonal diversity was possibly underestimated.

The V gene end was trimmed by 2 bases and the J gene end by 3 bases; junction bases not matched to a gene: 3. This CDR3 comprises 15 residues. Germline V gene sequence: CDR1 MDHEN, CDR2 SYDVKM. The clonotype comes from an adult in good health. The sequencing here drew on peripheral blood, taken on day 0 of AZD1222 vaccination. This sequence joins TRBV28 and TRBJ2-3, with 9 nucleotides matching TRBD1. CDR3 loop: CASSLGGQGTDTQYF. CDR3 coding DNA: TGTGCCAGCAGTTTAGGGGGACAGGGTACAGATACGCAGTATTTT.